The 13 T cell receptor beta chains below were found in one sample sequenced in a study of blood T cell repertoires in COVID-19. This table comes from immunoSEQ multiplex PCR, and its TCRdb copy is limited to in-frame clones, with some not included. The sample lists hundreds of thousands of clones; 87% were seen once. Specimen: PBMCs or T cells enriched from blood (not recorded which). These receptor sequences come from a woman younger than 30 who had recovered from COVID-19.

This clone was recorded once. This chain links TRBV10-3 with TRBJ2-1, with D possibly matching TRBD1 (5 bases). Germline V lookup: CDR1 ENHRY, CDR2 SYGVKD. The CDR3 has 14 residues. The V and J ends lost 2 bases and 15 bases respectively, with 20 bases between them. The CDR3 nucleotides read TGTGCCATCAGTGAGGCAGGGCGGTTCGAACCTCGGTTCTTC. Protein product: CAISEAGRFEPRFF.

This clone turned up a few times. The chain carries TRBV6-6 and TRBJ1-6; 10 bases fit TRBD1. CDR3 length: 16 residues. CDR1 is MNHNY, CDR2 SVGAGI, per germline (reference sequence). Trimming cost V 6 bases and J 2 bases; bases outside gene matches: 4. CDR3 bases: TGTGCCAGCAGCCCGACAGGGGGCGCCTATAATTCACCCCTCCACTTT. Amino acids: CASSPTGGAYNSPLHF.

The chain uses TRBV4-3 and TRBJ2-5; weak D call: TRBD2 (6 bases). Germline CDR1 and CDR2: LGHNA and YSLEER. The CDR3 spans 16 residues. V was cut by 2 bases and J by 4 bases, with 17 bases left in between. CDR3 region: CASSQSPPGSGETQYF. DNA for the CDR3: TGCGCCAGCAGCCAATCTCCCCCCGGGAGTGGAGAGACCCAGTACTTC.

The chain combines TRBV6-5 with TRBJ2-5; D might be TRBD2 (6 bases). Trimming took off 5 bases at V and 7 bases at J, with 14 bases between the two ends. CDR3 length equals 13 residues. Germline CDR1 MNHEY, CDR2 SVGAGI. CDR3 sequence: CASSPPGRGTQYF. CDR3 sequence (DNA): TGTGCCAGCAGTCCTCCCGGGCGGGGGACCCAGTACTTC.

The rearrangement links TRBV23-1 to TRBJ1-4; D unresolved. TRBV23-1 is marked as an open reading frame, function uncertain. CDR3 length equals 16 residues. Trimming removed 10 bases at V and 10 bases at J, with 28 bases between. The CDR3 region is CAIISVGRGWPGKLFF. DNA of the CDR3: TGCGCCATCATTTCCGTCGGCCGAGGGTGGCCTGGAAAACTGTTTTTT.

CDR3 loop: CASSYLAGDGELFF. In DNA form, the CDR3 reads TGTGCCAGCAGTTATTTAGCGGGCGACGGGGAGCTGTTTTTT. The rearrangement joins TRBV9 to TRBJ2-2, with TRBD2 matching 7 bases. Germline V lookup: CDR1 SGDLS, CDR2 YYNGEE. V trimming: 5 bases; J trimming: 7 bases; junction bases outside the gene matches: 8. CDR3 size: 14 residues.

The chain carries TRBV11-1 and TRBJ2-1; the D gene is possibly TRBD2 (8 bases). V was clipped by 5 bases and J by 7 bases, with 21 bases between them. Per germline, CDR1 SGHAT and CDR2 FQDESV (reference sequence). There are 16 residues in the CDR3. CDR3 amino acids: CASSPGGASGFNEQFF. CDR3 coding DNA: TGTGCCAGCAGCCCAGGGGGGGCTAGCGGGTTTAATGAGCAGTTCTTC.

The chain combines TRBV5-1 with TRBJ1-1; no firm D call. Trimming took 4 bases from V and 0 from J, leaving 7 bases between them. Germline-derived CDR1 and CDR2 are SGHRS and YFSETQ. The CDR3 is 13 amino acids. CDR3 sequence: CASSPLLNTEAFF. Written as DNA, the CDR3 is TGCGCCAGCAGCCCCCTCCTGAACACTGAAGCTTTCTTT.

J is TRBJ1-4 and V is TRBV5-1; D unclear. The germline V gene encodes CDR1 SGHRS and CDR2 YFSETQ. The CDR3 length is 14 residues. V was clipped by 3 bases and J by 8 bases, with 14 bases between them. The CDR3 DNA reads as TGCGCCAGCAGCTCCTACGGGATTTCAGAAAAACTGTTTTTT. This sequence encodes CASSSYGISEKLFF.

V gene TRBV7-8 combines with J gene TRBJ2-7; possible D gene TRBD1, 5 bases. This CDR3 is built from 14 residues. Germline V gene sequence: CDR1 SGHVS, CDR2 FQNEAQ. Trimming shortened V by 5 bases and J by 4 bases, and 15 bases separated the two germline ends. CDR3 protein: CASSASGFSYEQYF. In DNA form, the CDR3 reads TGTGCCAGCAGCGCGTCAGGGTTCTCTTACGAGCAGTACTTC.

The chain joins TRBV10-3 to TRBJ2-7, with no clear D. The V end was cut by 4 bases, the J end by 3 bases, with 4 bases between. Per germline, CDR1 ENHRY and CDR2 SYGVKD. The CDR3 length is 11 residues. The CDR3 DNA reads as TGTGCCATCAGTGTCCGCTACGAGCAGTACTTC. Amino acid sequence: CAISVRYEQYF.

The table lists this clone with a count of one. The rearrangement joins TRBV19 to TRBJ1-4; 8 positions agree with TRBD1. Per germline, CDR1 LNHDA and CDR2 SQIVND (reference sequence). This CDR3 has 14 amino acids. The V gene end was trimmed by 3 bases and the J gene end by 8 bases; junction bases not matched to a gene: 5. The CDR3 is CASSIVTGEEKLFF. The CDR3 DNA is TGTGCCAGTAGTATTGTGACAGGGGAAGAAAAACTGTTTTTT.

The DNA for the CDR3 is TGTGCCAGCGTTACAGGGCAGGGAGATACGCAGTATTTT. It encodes CASVTGQGDTQYF. V usage is TRBV12-3 or TRBV12-4 and J usage is TRBJ2-3; TRBD1 might be the D (6 bases). The V gene lost 8 bases and the J gene lost 5 bases, with 14 bases spanning the gap. The CDR3 totals 13 residues.